This T cell receptor (beta chain) was identified in a study of blood T cell repertoires in COVID-19. Study as a whole: The study drew acute and convalescent COVID-19 samples from the United States, Italy and Spain. Sample material is recorded as cDNA or gDNA derived from T cells, B-cell-depleted T cells, or PBMCs.

Seattle patients were enrolled during active infection and followed longitudinally. V shed 4 bases and J shed 0 bases, with 13 bases lying between them. CDR1 is MGHDK and CDR2 is SYGVNS in the germline V gene. This CDR3 comprises 16 residues. Some clones are missing from TCRdb's copy, which holds only in-frame ones; the method was immunoSEQ multiplex PCR. The sample shows about 250,000 clones, about 91% of them seen only once. The chain carries TRBV25-1 and TRBJ2-1; TRBD1 might be the D (6 bases). The sequenced sample consisted of peripheral blood. This receptor was identified in a woman in her thirties with COVID-19, enrolled during active disease. This chain's CDR3 is CASSVLDRSSYNEQFF. CDR3 coding DNA: TGTGCCAGCAGTGTTTTGGACAGAAGCTCCTACAATGAGCAGTTCTTC.